These 29 T cell receptor beta chains originate from one sample sequenced in a study of control samples from healthy donors and cancer patients. Measured with immunoSEQ multiplex PCR; TCRdb has only the in-frame clones, and not every one. Among roughly 100,000 clones, approximately 90% were seen once, and the ten largest hold about a fifth. Input material: PBMCs. These receptors were taken from a man aged 55 to 70 with lung cancer.

The CDR3: CASSRQGAVYEQYF. The CDR3 coding sequence is TGTGCCAGCAGTAGACAGGGGGCTGTCTACGAGCAGTACTTC. This rearrangement joins TRBV7-9 to TRBJ2-7, with 10 bases lining up with TRBD1. Trimming took 6 bases from V and 3 from J; bases not matched to a gene: 5. CDR3 length: 14 residues. Germline lookup yields CDR1 SEHNR and CDR2 FQNEAQ (reference sequence).

V and J are TRBV4-1 and TRBJ2-4, with 10 bases lining up with TRBD2. CDR1 is MGHRA, CDR2 YSYEKL, per germline. V was clipped by 3 bases and J by 6 bases; unmatched bases: 5. The CDR3 loop spans 15 amino acids. DNA of the CDR3: TGCGCCAGCAGCCAGTTAGCGGGGGGAGCAAACATTCAGTACTTC. Translated: CASSQLAGGANIQYF.

This clone came up a few times. The V call is TRBV24-1, the J call TRBJ2-3; the D is unclear. The CDR3 consists of 13 residues. Between the trimmed V and J ends, which lost 1 base and 5 bases, there was a span of 6 bases. Per germline, CDR1 KGHDR and CDR2 SFDVKD. CDR3 in DNA: TGTGCCACCAGTGATTTTTATAAAGATACGCAGTATTTT. As protein: CATSDFYKDTQYF.

The CDR3 region is CASSTDSLLGNQPQHF. As DNA, the CDR3 is TGTGCCAGCAGTACGGACAGCCTCCTTGGCAATCAGCCCCAGCATTTT. The chain joins TRBV2 to TRBJ1-5; a possible D gene is TRBD1 (6 bases). Deletions cut 5 bases from V and 2 bases from J, with 16 bases between. Germline assignment: CDR1 SNHLY and CDR2 FYNNEI. CDR3 length: 16 amino acids.

The chain employs TRBV5-1 and TRBJ2-7; D is uncertain. CDR1 is SGHRS and CDR2 is YFSETQ in the germline V gene. V was clipped by 0 bases and J by 0 bases, with 10 bases between them. This CDR3 region has 15 residues. Here the CDR3 DNA reads TGCGCCAGCAGCTTGGAGGGCGGTAGCTCCTACGAGCAGTACTTC. Its translation is CASSLEGGSSYEQYF.

The rearrangement joins TRBV10-1 to TRBJ1-4; D perhaps matches TRBD1 (6 bases). The V gene lost 3 bases and the J gene lost 8 bases, with 16 bases spanning the gap. This CDR3 contains 15 residues. CDR1 and CDR2 (germline): WNHNN, SYGVQD (reference sequence). The CDR3 is CASSDSGALEEKLFF. The CDR3 nucleotides read TGCGCCAGCAGTGATTCGGGGGCTTTGGAAGAAAAACTGTTTTTT.

The chain recombines TRBV5-4 with TRBJ2-3; 7 bases map to TRBD2. Germline assignment: CDR1 SGHNT and CDR2 YYREEE (reference sequence). V was pared by 3 bases and J by 3 bases, with 7 bases of the junction left unmatched. This CDR3 has 15 amino acids. In nucleotides, the CDR3 is TGTGCCAGCAGCTCCGCCGCGGGGGTGACAGATACGCAGTATTTT. Amino acids: CASSSAAGVTDTQYF.

V usage is TRBV5-8 and J usage is TRBJ2-7; 7 bases fit TRBD1. Germline V CDR1 and CDR2: SGHTS, YDEGEE. The CDR3 runs 15 residues. J gave up 4 bases and V 2 bases, and 9 bases lay outside the gene matches. The CDR3 sequence: CASSFASTGSYEQYF. DNA for the CDR3: TGTGCCAGCAGCTTTGCCTCGACAGGGAGTTACGAGCAGTACTTC. Complete variable domain (other parts from reference TRBV5-8 and TRBJ2-7): EAGVTQSPTHLIKTRGQQATLRCSPISGHTSVYWYQQALGLGLQFLLWYDEGEERNRGNFPPRFSGRQFPNYSSELNVNALELEDSALYLCASSFASTGSYEQYFGPGTRLTVT.

The J gene is TRBJ1-2, the V gene TRBV29-1, with 8 bases that match TRBD1. Germline V CDR1 and CDR2: SQVTM, ANQGSEA. V was clipped by 3 bases and J by 7 bases; unmatched bases: 7. The CDR3 contains 13 residues. The CDR3 spells CSVDRDRSTGYTF. The CDR3 DNA reads TGCAGCGTTGACCGGGACAGGAGTACTGGCTACACCTTC.

This rearrangement joins TRBV18 to TRBJ2-5, with D perhaps being TRBD1 or TRBD2 (5 bases each). The CDR3 is made up of 15 amino acids. The V gene lost 5 bases and the J gene lost 5 bases, with 18 bases spanning the gap. Germline CDR1 is KGHSH and CDR2 is LQKENI. CDR3 nucleotide sequence: TGTGCCAGCTCAACCCCGAGAGGGGAAAGGGAGACCCAGTACTTC. Its protein product is CASSTPRGERETQYF.

The gene calls are TRBV3-1 (or the pseudogene TRBV3-2) and TRBJ2-1, with D hard to call. The CDR3 runs 13 residues. The V end was cut by 4 bases, the J end by 6 bases, with 10 bases between. CDR1 and CDR2 (germline): LGHDT, YNNKEL (reference sequence). The CDR3, as DNA: TGTGCCAGCAGCCCGCAGTTGCTCAATGAGCAGTTCTTC. Its protein product is CASSPQLLNEQFF.

The rearrangement uses TRBV12-5 and TRBJ1-2, with 7 bases that match TRBD1. The V gene end was trimmed by 6 bases and the J gene end by 6 bases; junction bases not matched to a gene: 4. Germline V gene data show CDR1 as LGHNT and CDR2 as FRNRAP. This CDR3 has 12 residues. The CDR3 sequence: CASGLQGDGYTF. CDR3 nucleotides: TGTGCTAGTGGACTTCAGGGGGATGGCTACACCTTC.

The gene calls are TRBV11-2 and TRBJ1-1; 9 bases line up with TRBD1. J lost 0 bases, V lost 3 bases, and 11 bases had no gene match. CDR1 SGHAT and CDR2 FQNNGV come from the germline V gene. The CDR3 length is 18 residues. The CDR3 loop is CASSFKPPGQGLNTEAFF. CDR3 nucleotides: TGTGCCAGCAGCTTTAAACCACCGGGACAGGGATTGAACACTGAAGCTTTCTTT. The complete variable domain, with remaining parts taken from reference TRBV11-2 and TRBJ1-1, reads EAGVAQSPRYKIIEKRQSVAFWCNPISGHATLYWYQQILGQGPKLLIQFQNNGVVDDSQLPKDRFSAERLKGVDSTLKIQPAKLEDSAVYLCASSFKPPGQGLNTEAFFGQGTRLTVV.

The J gene is TRBJ2-3, the V gene TRBV6-5, with a possible D match to TRBD1 (6 bases). This CDR3 comprises 15 residues. The V gene lost 5 bases and the J gene lost 2 bases, with 14 bases spanning the gap. Germline V gene data show CDR1 as MNHEY and CDR2 as SVGAGI. CDR3 amino acids: CASSPGDLYTDTQYF. CDR3 DNA: TGTGCCAGCAGTCCAGGGGACCTCTACACAGATACGCAGTATTTT.

This clone was detected only once. The chain links TRBV18 to TRBJ1-1; D is unclear. Germline V gives CDR1 KGHSH, CDR2 LQKENI. The V and J ends lost 2 bases and 3 bases respectively, with 13 bases between them. This CDR3 is 15 amino acids long. This CDR3 reads CASSPVGSGDTEAFF. The CDR3 DNA sequence: TGTGCCAGCTCACCAGTAGGATCTGGGGACACTGAAGCTTTCTTT.

The chain links TRBV10-1 to TRBJ2-3, with 8 nucleotides matching TRBD1. The ends lost 5 bases at V and 5 bases at J; junction bases unmatched: 9. The CDR3 runs to 15 residues. Germline V gene data show CDR1 as WNHNN and CDR2 as SYGVQD (reference sequence). The CDR3 is CASSRNQGAEDTQYF. In DNA form, the CDR3 reads TGCGCCAGCAGTCGAAACCAGGGGGCTGAAGATACGCAGTATTTT.

The chain has TRBV7-2 and TRBJ1-2, with a weak D call TRBD1 (6 bases). V shed 10 bases and J shed 8 bases, with 20 bases lying between them. CDR3 length equals 13 residues. Germline V gene data show CDR1 as SGHTA and CDR2 as FQGNSA. CDR3 coding DNA: TGTGCCACACAGGGCAGCCGATCCCGGGGCTACACCTTC. It specifies CATQGSRSRGYTF.

The rearrangement joins TRBV6-2 or TRBV6-3 to TRBJ1-2; tentative D call: TRBD1 (5 bases). CDR1 is MNHEY and CDR2 is SVGEGT in the germline V gene. The V end was cut by 3 bases, the J end by 3 bases, with 11 bases between. This CDR3 contains 14 residues. The CDR3 region is CASSYQGRDYGYTF. The CDR3 DNA reads TGTGCCAGCAGTTATCAGGGCCGAGACTATGGCTACACCTTC.

The chain carries TRBV7-3 and TRBJ2-2, with D tentatively TRBD1 (6 bases). CDR1 is SGHTA and CDR2 is FQGTGA in the germline V gene. V lost 2 bases, J lost 7 bases, and 14 bases lay in between. The CDR3 is 15 residues long. This CDR3 reads CASSLQAGANGELFF. The CDR3 DNA is TGTGCCAGCAGCTTACAGGCAGGGGCCAACGGGGAGCTGTTTTTT. The full variable domain, its missing parts supplied by reference TRBV7-3 and TRBJ2-2, is GAGVSQTPSNKVTEKGKYVELRCDPISGHTALYWYRQSLGQGPEFLIYFQGTGAADDSGLPNDRFFAVRPEGSVSTLKIQRTERGDSAVYLCASSLQAGANGELFFGEGSRLTVL.

This chain links TRBV4-2 with TRBJ2-1; TRBD2 matches at 9 bases. The CDR3 spans 15 residues. The V segment lost 0 bases and the J segment 5 bases; nucleotides outside the gene matches: 2. The V gene's germline CDR1 is LGHNA and CDR2 YNFKEQ. In DNA form, the CDR3 reads TGTGCCAGCAGCCAAGAGACTAGCGGCCACAATGAGCAGTTCTTC. This sequence encodes CASSQETSGHNEQFF.

The chain combines TRBV10-3 with TRBJ2-5, with TRBD2 matching over 8 bases. V trimming: 6 bases; J trimming: 2 bases; junction bases outside the gene matches: 8. The length of the CDR3 is 15 residues. Germline V gene lookup returns CDR1 ENHRY and CDR2 SYGVKD. CDR3 sequence reads: CAIRMGGGLQETQYF. The CDR3 DNA is TGTGCCATCAGGATGGGCGGGGGGCTTCAAGAGACCCAGTACTTC.

The chain couples TRBV7-3 to TRBJ1-1; D is unclear. Germline V gene lookup returns CDR1 SGHTA and CDR2 FQGTGA. The CDR3 contains 13 residues. V lost 0 bases to trimming and J lost 5 bases, with 7 bases between them. CDR3 loop: CASSLTVRTEAFF. Written as DNA, the CDR3 is TGTGCCAGCAGCTTAACTGTGAGGACTGAAGCTTTCTTT.

The gene calls are TRBV15 and TRBJ2-3; D remains unclear. V lost 1 base to trimming and J lost 7 bases, with 6 bases between them. The V gene's germline CDR1 is LNHNV and CDR2 YYDKDF (reference sequence). CDR3 size: 12 residues. The CDR3 nucleotides read TGTGCCACCAGCAGAGCCCTGAATACGCAGTATTTT. As protein: CATSRALNTQYF.

The V call is TRBV5-1, the J call TRBJ1-3; D possibly corresponds to TRBD1 (5 bases). The CDR3 is made up of 12 amino acids. The V gene lost 4 bases and the J gene lost 5 bases, with 7 bases spanning the gap. Germline V gene data show CDR1 as SGHRS and CDR2 as YFSETQ. The chain's CDR3 is CASSPDRNTIYF. CDR3 nucleotides: TGCGCCAGCAGCCCGGACAGAAACACCATATATTTT.

The chain joins TRBV20-1 to TRBJ2-6, with TRBD1 matching 7 bases. This CDR3 is 14 amino acids long. Germline lookup yields CDR1 DFQATT and CDR2 SNEGSKA (reference sequence). J gave up 2 bases and V 4 bases, and 2 bases lay outside the gene matches. The chain's CDR3 is CSAIDRAGANVLTF. CDR3 coding DNA: TGCAGTGCTATTGACAGGGCTGGGGCCAACGTCCTGACTTTC.

This CDR3 reads CAVREDSGNTIYF. The CDR3 nucleotides are TGTGCCGTGCGTGAGGACTCTGGAAACACCATATATTTT. The V call is TRBV11-3, the J call TRBJ1-3; no clear D gene. The CDR3 length is 13 residues. Germline V gives CDR1 SGHNT, CDR2 YENEEA. Trimming took off 11 bases at V and 0 bases at J, with 11 bases between the two ends.

The V and J genes are TRBV4-1 and TRBJ1-5, with D hard to call. The CDR3 covers 17 residues. V was cut by 0 bases and J by 2 bases, with 14 bases left in between. CDR1 is MGHRA, CDR2 YSYEKL, per germline. CDR3 sequence (DNA): TGCGCCAGCAGCCAAGATGCAGTACCACGGGGCAATCAGCCCCAGCATTTT. Residues: CASSQDAVPRGNQPQHF.

This chain joins TRBV28 and TRBJ1-1; D gene ambiguous. Germline V CDR1 and CDR2: MDHEN, SYDVKM. This CDR3 contains 15 residues. With 2 bases removed from V and 5 bases from J, the gap between germline ends came to 15 bases. The CDR3 loop reads CASSLMAGSGTEAFF. Here the CDR3 DNA reads TGTGCCAGCAGTTTAATGGCGGGATCGGGTACTGAAGCTTTCTTT.

This clone was seen just once. V usage is TRBV14 and J usage is TRBJ2-7; D might be TRBD1 (6 bases). Trimming took 2 bases from V and 2 from J, leaving 13 bases between them. Germline V gene sequence: CDR1 SGHDN, CDR2 FVKESK. CDR3 length: 15 amino acids. The CDR3 spells CASSQKTGPPYEQYV. The CDR3 region has the DNA TGTGCCAGCAGCCAAAAAACAGGGCCCCCCTACGAGCAGTACGTC.